The sequence of this T cell receptor (beta chain) was determined in a study of blood T cell repertoires in COVID-19 (dated by TCRdb to 2019 to 2021). For context, the study as a whole: The collaborator samples originated in the United States, Italy and Spain and spanned the acute and convalescent phases of COVID-19. The prospective study material was composed of cDNA or gDNA derived from T cells, B-cell-depleted T cells, or PBMCs. Subjects who had been exposed to COVID-19, were actively infected with it, or had recovered from it provided the deeply sampled blood TCRbeta repertoires that made up the dataset. Samples were obtained from the ongoing ImmuneRACE study (first 160 participants) and from roughly 1,300 subjects provided by 6 global collaborators. A freely available public database, intended as a resource for researchers studying the immune response to SARS-CoV-2, is where the repertoires were released. Where available, HLA class I and class II types were obtained from metadata supplied by the sample provider rather than from assay-based typing. Nearly every sample came with metadata listing a de-identified subject ID, COVID-19 status, age in years and sex. General conclusions and limits of the study: Clinical and demographic metadata were provided uncurated, with the amount varying by source and participant.

The CDR3, cysteine through phenylalanine, is 16 amino acids long. CDR3 DNA only is kept here, 48 bases in frame from base 1. At the junction V is shortened by 3 bases and J by 0 bases, with 12 bases in between. Based on the germline V gene, the CDR1 and CDR2 sequences are LGHNA and YNFKEQ. The immunoSEQ Assay, a bias-controlled multiplex PCR, was used to amplify TCRbeta CDR3 regions from genomic DNA. Under the source paper's analysis protocol: Nucleated cell counts per sample were estimated from amplification of reference gene primers within the assay. To quantify the absolute abundance of each unique TCRbeta CDR3 rearrangement, sequence reads were collapsed and filtered. Productive Simpson clonality was computed per sample as the square root of Simpson's diversity index over productive rearrangements. TCRdb stores this immuneACCESS table with in-frame sequences only. Part of the clones is absent; in the studies checked, under half of the shortfall reflects unresolved V genes, and no reason is known for the rest. V and J calls and clone size follow that table, whereas D and trimming were derived from the DNA. A total of approximately 190,000 clones appear in this sample, roughly four fifths of them only once. About 6% of the sample comes from the top ten.

A remark on this clone: Its antigen is still unknown. No qualities accompany the bases; no much larger clone lies one base away.

Collaborating institutions collected whole blood in K2EDTA tubes following their own protocols. For TCRbeta analysis, collaborators shipped samples as frozen whole blood, isolated PBMCs, or DNA extracted from either of those sample types. The chain is encoded by TRBV4-2 joined to TRBJ2-1; the D region possibly corresponds to TRBD2 (5 bases align). The sequenced material came from peripheral blood. The receptor comes from a woman aged 40 to 49 with acute or convalescent COVID-19. The CDR3: CASSHPGSSSYNEQFF. DNA sequence: TGTGCCAGCAGCCACCCGGGGTCCAGCTCCTACAATGAGCAGTTCTTC.